A selection of T cell receptor beta chains follows, all from one sample in a study of blood T cell repertoires in COVID-19. TCRdb keeps only in-frame clones here, not all; method: immunoSEQ multiplex PCR. The sample gives about 89,000 clones, roughly 78% of which show up once; over 15% is in the top ten. Sequenced sample: peripheral blood. These receptors originate from a woman of 80 years or more with acute or convalescent COVID-19. The CDR3 runs from the conserved cysteine through the conserved F or W. The D gene is left open where the match is weak. Clone size is shown for a subset of rows, as once, few, many or a class of expanded clone.

DNA: TGTGCCAGCAGCAAGGACAGGGAGAGAGTCACTAATGAAAAACTGTTTTTT
CDR3: CASSKDRERVTNEKLFF
D: NA
J: TRBJ1-4
size: NA
V: TRBV21-1

DNA: TGTGCCAGCAGCTTGGTGACAGGGGTAGCCGAGACCCAGTACTTC
CDR3: CASSLVTGVAETQYF
D: TRBD1
J: TRBJ2-5
size: NA
V: TRBV7-9

DNA: TGTGCCAGTAGTAACAGGGCCTACGAGCAGTACTTC
CDR3: CASSNRAYEQYF
D: NA
J: TRBJ2-7
size: NA
V: TRBV19

DNA: TGTGCCAGCAGCTTTCAGAAGAACACTGAAGCTTTCTTT
CDR3: CASSFQKNTEAFF
D: NA
J: TRBJ1-1
size: NA
V: TRBV7-2

DNA: TGTGCCAGCAGCTTATCCCAGGGAGGAGGGGAAAAACTGTTTTTT
CDR3: CASSLSQGGGEKLFF
D: NA
J: TRBJ1-4
size: NA
V: TRBV7-2

DNA: TGTGCCACCAGCAAGACAGGGGAGAGCAATGAGCAGTTCTTC
CDR3: CATSKTGESNEQFF
D: TRBD1
J: TRBJ2-1
size: once
V: TRBV15

DNA: TGCAGCGTGGGACAGACTCTCTATGGCTACACCTTC
CDR3: CSVGQTLYGYTF
D: TRBD1
J: TRBJ1-2
size: NA
V: TRBV29-1

DNA: TGTGCCACCAGTGACCCGACAGGGCCAGAGACCCAGTACTTC
CDR3: CATSDPTGPETQYF
D: TRBD1
J: TRBJ2-5
size: NA
V: TRBV24-1

DNA: TGTGCCAGTGGACTAGCGGGAGTCACCGGGGAGCTGTTTTTT
CDR3: CASGLAGVTGELFF
D: TRBD2
J: TRBJ2-2
size: NA
V: TRBV19

DNA: TGTGCCAGCTCCGACAGGGGCTCCTATAATTCACCCCTCCACTTT
CDR3: CASSDRGSYNSPLHF
D: TRBD1
J: TRBJ1-6
size: few
V: TRBV2

DNA: TGTGCCAGCAGCTTTAGCGGGGGCTCCTACAATGAGCAGTTCTTC
CDR3: CASSFSGGSYNEQFF
D: TRBD2
J: TRBJ2-1
size: NA
V: TRBV7-6

DNA: TGTGCCCTTGCCCGGGGATTTGGGGGCTACACCTTC
CDR3: CALARGFGGYTF
D: NA
J: TRBJ1-2
size: once
V: TRBV2

DNA: TGTGCCAGCAGCTTAGACGGGAACGCCCCAGATACGCAGTATTTT
CDR3: CASSLDGNAPDTQYF
D: NA
J: TRBJ2-3
size: NA
V: TRBV7-9

DNA: TGTGCCAGCAGCTACCGGGACAGGGGAGATACGCAGTATTTT
CDR3: CASSYRDRGDTQYF
D: TRBD1
J: TRBJ2-3
size: NA
V: TRBV5-6

DNA: TGTGCCTGGAGTGTAGTGGGGGCTACCTACGAGCAGTACTTC
CDR3: CAWSVVGATYEQYF
D: NA
J: TRBJ2-7
size: once
V: TRBV30

DNA: TGTGCCAGCAGTTACTCGCCCAGTTGGTCTGACACTGAAGCTTTCTTT
CDR3: CASSYSPSWSDTEAFF
D: NA
J: TRBJ1-1
size: NA
V: TRBV6-5

DNA: TGTGCCAGCAGCCCGATGACGGGAATGAACACTGAAGCTTTCTTT
CDR3: CASSPMTGMNTEAFF
D: NA
J: TRBJ1-1
size: NA
V: TRBV7-9

DNA: TGTGCCAGCAGCTTATTAGCGGGAGGGTTCTCCTACGAGCAGTACTTC
CDR3: CASSLLAGGFSYEQYF
D: TRBD2
J: TRBJ2-7
size: once
V: TRBV5-6

DNA: TGTGCCAGCAGCTTAGGGACAGTAGGAAACACCATATATTTT
CDR3: CASSLGTVGNTIYF
D: NA
J: TRBJ1-3
size: few
V: TRBV7-9

DNA: TGTGCCAGTAGTATAACGGACAGGGTATTATTTGGCTACACCTTC
CDR3: CASSITDRVLFGYTF
D: TRBD1
J: TRBJ1-2
size: NA
V: TRBV19

DNA: TGCGCCAGCAGCTCTAGCGGGGGGGCCTATGAGCAGTTCTTC
CDR3: CASSSSGGAYEQFF
D: TRBD2
J: TRBJ2-1
size: NA
V: TRBV5-1

DNA: TGTGCCAGCAGCTTCGAGTTGAACACCGGGGAGCTGTTTTTT
CDR3: CASSFELNTGELFF
D: NA
J: TRBJ2-2
size: few
V: TRBV5-6

DNA: TGCGCCAGCAGCCTTTCCGGTGAGCAGTTCTTC
CDR3: CASSLSGEQFF
D: NA
J: TRBJ2-1
size: NA
V: TRBV4-1

DNA: TGCGCCAGCAGCTTGGCCGAGGTTTCGGGTTACAATGAGCAGTTCTTC
CDR3: CASSLAEVSGYNEQFF
D: NA
J: TRBJ2-1
size: NA
V: TRBV5-1

DNA: TGTGCCAGCAGTTCCAGGGGGGACCGGACCCGTGAAGCTTTCTTT
CDR3: CASSSRGDRTREAFF
D: TRBD1
J: TRBJ1-1
size: NA
V: TRBV6-6

DNA: TGTGCCACCAGTGAGGGGGGTTCTGCAGATACGCAGTATTTT
CDR3: CATSEGGSADTQYF
D: NA
J: TRBJ2-3
size: few
V: TRBV24-1

DNA: TGTGCCAGCGCAATGGGACAGGTTTCCAACACTGAAGCTTTCTTT
CDR3: CASAMGQVSNTEAFF
D: TRBD1
J: TRBJ1-1
size: NA
V: TRBV18

DNA: TGTGCCAGCAGCTTAGTGGGACTAGCGGGAGTTGAGCAGTTCTTC
CDR3: CASSLVGLAGVEQFF
D: TRBD2
J: TRBJ2-1
size: many
V: TRBV7-2

DNA: TGTGCCAGCAGCCCCCGGGGTGGGGGGGTTTCACCCCTCCACTTT
CDR3: CASSPRGGGVSPLHF
D: NA
J: TRBJ1-6
size: once
V: TRBV9

DNA: TGCGCCAGCACCTTGGGGAGGGGCGTAAATGAAAAACTGTTTTTT
CDR3: CASTLGRGVNEKLFF
D: NA
J: TRBJ1-4
size: NA
V: TRBV5-1

DNA: TGTGCCAGTAGTCCCCGACAGGGCGGAAACACCATATATTTT
CDR3: CASSPRQGGNTIYF
D: TRBD1
J: TRBJ1-3
size: NA
V: TRBV19

DNA: TGTGCCAGCTACAGGGGCTCCTACGAGCAGTACTTC
CDR3: CASYRGSYEQYF
D: TRBD1
J: TRBJ2-7
size: NA
V: TRBV6-5

DNA: TGTGCCAGCAGCTTCGAACCCGGGACAGGGGAGGGTTATGGCTACACCTTC
CDR3: CASSFEPGTGEGYGYTF
D: TRBD1
J: TRBJ1-2
size: NA
V: TRBV5-4

DNA: TGTGCCAGTAGTACGGACAGGGTCGGTCAGCCCCAGCATTTT
CDR3: CASSTDRVGQPQHF
D: TRBD1
J: TRBJ1-5
size: few
V: TRBV19

DNA: TGTGCCAGCAGCTCGGGTCTTCCTGCGCCCTCCTACGAGCAGTACTTC
CDR3: CASSSGLPAPSYEQYF
D: NA
J: TRBJ2-7
size: NA
V: TRBV9